This T cell receptor beta chain is drawn from a study of T cells in Graves' hyperthyroidism and ophthalmopathy. Notes on the study in general: The blood repertoire included most of the expanded thyroid clonotypes above 0.001. From stable hyperthyroidism, ophthalmopathy was set apart by a 13 V-J model.

The V end was cut by 5 bases, the J end by 4 bases, with 10 bases between. This CDR3 comprises 14 residues. CDR1 and CDR2 (germline): KGHDR, SFDVKD. From RNA transcripts, TCR beta CDR3 regions were amplified. The HTBI primer set served for first-round RT-PCR of the TCR CDR3. From the multiplex PCR reads, TCRdb called clonotypes with MiXCR, one entry per CDR3 protein. The table records around 300,000 distinct CDR3 sequences, approximately 20% of them present only once. The authors took PBMCs from 10 ml fresh peripheral blood. Points on this clonotype: Its target is unknown.

The TCR sequence derives from a man aged 30-40 years with Graves' ophthalmopathy. The sample consisted of blood. This chain connects TRBV24-1 to TRBJ2-2; perhaps TRBD1 as D (6 bases). CDR3 bases: TGTGCCACCAGTGGTGACAGGTTCACCGGGGAGCTGTTTTTT. This gives the protein CATSGDRFTGELFF.